This TCR beta chain derives from a study of CXCR3-negative and CXCR3-positive naive CD8 T cells. The libraries of TRB cDNA were constructed through 5' RACE using UMI labels. TCRdb reworked the 5' RACE reads into one entry per CDR3 protein, no DNA. The listing records approximately 130,000 distinct CDR3 sequences. With regard to this clonotype: What it binds is unknown.

Germline CDR1 SQVTM, CDR2 ANQGSEA. The CDR3 contains 12 residues. Findings and limits, study-wide: Naive CXCR3-positive cells had TRB CDR3s more hydrophobic than those of CXCR3-negative naive cells. Memory CD8+ T cell repertoires were far less diverse than both naive subsets.

Sequencing was done on a sample of naive CXCR3+ CD8+ T cells from blood. Subset denoted: CD45RO-CCR7+CD27+CD95- naive CD8+ T cells expressing CXCR3 (TNR3+). The TCR sequence derives from a human donor in good health. Some clones in this sample may be carry-over from other donors' samples. This chain uses TRBV29-1 with TRBJ2-7. The chain's CDR3 is CSVEAKPYEQYF.